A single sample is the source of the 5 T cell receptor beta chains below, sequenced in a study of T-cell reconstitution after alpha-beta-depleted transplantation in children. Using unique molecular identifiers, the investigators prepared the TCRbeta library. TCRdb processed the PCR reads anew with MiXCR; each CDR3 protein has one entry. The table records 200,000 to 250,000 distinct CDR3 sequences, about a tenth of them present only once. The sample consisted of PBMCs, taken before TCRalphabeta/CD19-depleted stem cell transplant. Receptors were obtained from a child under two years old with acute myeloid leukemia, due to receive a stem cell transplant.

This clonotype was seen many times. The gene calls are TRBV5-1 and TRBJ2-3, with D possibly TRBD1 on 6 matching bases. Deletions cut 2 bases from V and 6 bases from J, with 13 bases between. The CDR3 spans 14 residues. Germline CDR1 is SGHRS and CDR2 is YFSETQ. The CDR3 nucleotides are TGCGCCAGCAGCTTCTCAGGGGAGAGGGATACGCAGTATTTT. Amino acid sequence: CASSFSGERDTQYF. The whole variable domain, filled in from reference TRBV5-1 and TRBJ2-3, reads KAGVTQTPRYLIKTRGQQVTLSCSPISGHRSVSWYQQTPGQGLQFLFEYFSETQRNKGNFPGRFSGRQFSNSRSEMNVSTLELGDSALYLCASSFSGERDTQYFGPGTRLTVL.

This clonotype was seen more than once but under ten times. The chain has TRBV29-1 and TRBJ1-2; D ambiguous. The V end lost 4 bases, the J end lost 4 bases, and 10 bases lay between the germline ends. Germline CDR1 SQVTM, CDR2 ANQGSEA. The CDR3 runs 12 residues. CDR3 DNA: TGCAGCGTTGTAGCGGAATCCTATGGCTACACCTTC. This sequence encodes CSVVAESYGYTF.

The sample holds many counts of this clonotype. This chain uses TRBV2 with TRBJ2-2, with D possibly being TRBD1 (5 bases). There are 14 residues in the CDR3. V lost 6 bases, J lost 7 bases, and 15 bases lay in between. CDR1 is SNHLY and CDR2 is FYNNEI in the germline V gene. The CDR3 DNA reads TGTGCCAGCAGATTCAGGGCGAACGACGGGGAGCTGTTTTTT. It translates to CASRFRANDGELFF.

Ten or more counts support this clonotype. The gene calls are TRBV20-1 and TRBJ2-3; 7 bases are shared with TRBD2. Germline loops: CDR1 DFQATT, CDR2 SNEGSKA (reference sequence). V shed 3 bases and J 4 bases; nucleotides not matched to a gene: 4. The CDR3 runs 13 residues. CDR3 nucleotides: TGCAGTGCTAGCGGGAGGAGGGCAGATACGCAGTATTTT. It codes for CSASGRRADTQYF.

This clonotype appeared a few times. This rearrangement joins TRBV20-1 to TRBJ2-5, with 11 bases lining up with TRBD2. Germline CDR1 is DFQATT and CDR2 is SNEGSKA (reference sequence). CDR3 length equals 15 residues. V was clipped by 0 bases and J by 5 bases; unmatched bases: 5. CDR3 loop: CSARDRLAGRETQYF. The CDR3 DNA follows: TGCAGTGCTAGAGATAGACTAGCGGGGAGGGAGACCCAGTACTTC.